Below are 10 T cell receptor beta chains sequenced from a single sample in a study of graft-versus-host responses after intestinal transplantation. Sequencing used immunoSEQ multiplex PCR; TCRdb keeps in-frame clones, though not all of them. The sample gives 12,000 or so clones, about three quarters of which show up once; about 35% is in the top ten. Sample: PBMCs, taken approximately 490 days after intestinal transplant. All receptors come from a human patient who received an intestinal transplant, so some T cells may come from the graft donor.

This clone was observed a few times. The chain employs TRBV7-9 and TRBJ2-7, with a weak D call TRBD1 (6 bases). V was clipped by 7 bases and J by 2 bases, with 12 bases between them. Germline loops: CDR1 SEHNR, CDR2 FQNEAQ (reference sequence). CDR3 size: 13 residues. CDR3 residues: CASTGQNTYEQYF. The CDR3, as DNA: TGTGCCAGCACCGGACAGAATACCTACGAGCAGTACTTC.

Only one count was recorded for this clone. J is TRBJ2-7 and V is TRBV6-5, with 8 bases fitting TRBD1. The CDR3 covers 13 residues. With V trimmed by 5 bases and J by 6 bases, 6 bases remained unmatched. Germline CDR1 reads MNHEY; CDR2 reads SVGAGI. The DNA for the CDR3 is TGTGCCAGCAGTCTCGGACAGGGTATCGAGCAGTACTTC. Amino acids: CASSLGQGIEQYF.

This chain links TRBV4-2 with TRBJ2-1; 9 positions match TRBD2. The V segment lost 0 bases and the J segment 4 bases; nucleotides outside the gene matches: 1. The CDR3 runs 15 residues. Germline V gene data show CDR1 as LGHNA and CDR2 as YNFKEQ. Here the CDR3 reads CASSQDSGSYNEQFF. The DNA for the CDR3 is TGTGCCAGCAGCCAAGATAGCGGGAGTTACAATGAGCAGTTCTTC.

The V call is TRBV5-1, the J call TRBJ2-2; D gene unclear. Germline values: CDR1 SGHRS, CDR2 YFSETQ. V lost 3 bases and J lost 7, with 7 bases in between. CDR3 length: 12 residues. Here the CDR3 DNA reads TGCGCCAGCAGCTCTTTGGGCGGGGAGCTGTTTTTT. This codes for CASSSLGGELFF.

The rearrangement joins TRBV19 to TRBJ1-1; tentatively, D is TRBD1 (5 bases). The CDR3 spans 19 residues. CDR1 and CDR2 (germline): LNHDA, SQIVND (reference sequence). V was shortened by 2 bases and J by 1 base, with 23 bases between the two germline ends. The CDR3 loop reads CASSIRRRQGWVKNTEAFF. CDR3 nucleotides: TGTGCCAGTAGTATACGGAGGAGGCAGGGCTGGGTAAAGAACACTGAAGCTTTCTTT.

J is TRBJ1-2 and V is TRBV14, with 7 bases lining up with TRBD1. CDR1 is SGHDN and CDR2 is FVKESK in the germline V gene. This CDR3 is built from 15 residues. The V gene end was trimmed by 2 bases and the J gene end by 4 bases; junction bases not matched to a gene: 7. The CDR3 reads CASSQRTGAGYGYTF. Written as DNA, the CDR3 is TGTGCCAGCAGCCAACGCACAGGGGCAGGCTATGGCTACACCTTC. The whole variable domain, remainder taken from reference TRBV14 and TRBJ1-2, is EAGVTQFPSHSVIEKGQTVTLRCDPISGHDNLYWYRRVMGKEIKFLLHFVKESKQDESGMPNNRFLAERTGGTYSTLKVQPAELEDSGVYFCASSQRTGAGYGYTFGSGTRLTVV.

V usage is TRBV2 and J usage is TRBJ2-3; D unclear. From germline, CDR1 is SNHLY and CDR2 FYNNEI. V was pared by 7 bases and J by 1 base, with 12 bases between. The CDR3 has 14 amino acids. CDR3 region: CASTKGGRTDTQYF. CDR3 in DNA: TGTGCCAGCACCAAGGGCGGCCGCACAGATACGCAGTATTTT.

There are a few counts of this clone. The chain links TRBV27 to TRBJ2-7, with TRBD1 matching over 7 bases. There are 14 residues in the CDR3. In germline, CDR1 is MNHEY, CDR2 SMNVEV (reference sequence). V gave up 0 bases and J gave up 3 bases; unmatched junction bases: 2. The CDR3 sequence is CASSLSPGGYEQYF. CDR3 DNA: TGTGCCAGCAGTTTATCTCCAGGGGGCTACGAGCAGTACTTC.

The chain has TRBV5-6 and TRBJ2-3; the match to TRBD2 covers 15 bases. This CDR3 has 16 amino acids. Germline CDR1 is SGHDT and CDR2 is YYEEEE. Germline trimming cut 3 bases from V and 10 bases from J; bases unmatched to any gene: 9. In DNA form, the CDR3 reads TGTGCCAGCAGCTGGTCCGGGACTAGCGGGAGGTCCTCGCAGTATTTT. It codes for CASSWSGTSGRSSQYF. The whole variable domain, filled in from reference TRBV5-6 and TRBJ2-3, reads DAGVTQSPTHLIKTRGQQVTLRCSPKSGHDTVSWYQQALGQGPQFIFQYYEEEERQRGNFPDRFSGHQFPNYSSELNVNALLLGDSALYLCASSWSGTSGRSSQYFGPGTRLTVL.

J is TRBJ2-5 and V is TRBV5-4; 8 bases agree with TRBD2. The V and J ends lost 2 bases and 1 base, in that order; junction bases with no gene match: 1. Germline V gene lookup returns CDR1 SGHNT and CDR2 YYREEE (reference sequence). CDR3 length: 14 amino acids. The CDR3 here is CASSLAGVQETQYF. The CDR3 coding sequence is TGTGCCAGCAGCTTAGCGGGAGTCCAAGAGACCCAGTACTTC.